Below, 21 T cell receptor beta chains from the same sample are listed, as sequenced in a study of shared clonotypes between healthy human individuals. The protocol was immunoSEQ multiplex PCR, while the TCRdb copy is restricted to in-frame clones and leaves out a portion. This table has millions of clones, roughly 94% appearing once. The sequenced material came from naive CD4+ T cells sorted from blood. Stated subset: CD45RA+ positively selected. These receptors originate from a man between 18 and 29 years old in good health.

The chain has TRBV29-1 and TRBJ2-3; D unclear. Trimming took off 8 bases at V and 0 bases at J, with 15 bases between the two ends. CDR1 and CDR2 from the germline V gene are SQVTM and ANQGSEA. There are 14 residues in the CDR3. The chain's CDR3 is CSSSASSSTDTQYF. The CDR3, as DNA: TGCAGCTCCAGCGCCAGCAGCAGCACAGATACGCAGTATTTT.

The chain joins TRBV4-3 to TRBJ1-6; TRBD1 matches 7 bases. CDR1 is LGHNA and CDR2 is YSLEER in the germline V gene. The junction had 6 bases not matched to a gene; V was cut back by 5 bases and J by 5 bases. The CDR3 has 15 amino acids. For the CDR3, the DNA is TGCGCCAGCAGCTCGAGACAGGGCGATAATTCACCCCTCCACTTT. This gives the protein CASSSRQGDNSPLHF.

The gene calls are TRBV5-4 and TRBJ2-5; D may be TRBD1 or TRBD2 (5 bases each). The CDR3 covers 17 residues. Germline lookup yields CDR1 SGHNT and CDR2 YYREEE (reference sequence). Deletions cut 4 bases from V and 4 bases from J, with 23 bases between. CDR3 nucleotide sequence: TGTGCCAGCAGCCGAACCGACAGACTAACCCTCGTAGAGACCCAGTACTTC. Residues: CASSRTDRLTLVETQYF.

The J gene is TRBJ2-7, the V gene TRBV5-6; 7 bases agree with TRBD1. This CDR3 has 15 residues. CDR1 is SGHDT, CDR2 YYEEEE, per germline. With 0 bases clipped from V and 4 bases from J, the junction kept 7 bases outside the gene matches. As DNA, the CDR3 is TGTGCCAGCAGCTTGGCCGGCCAGGGGGTTTACGAGCAGTACTTC. It specifies CASSLAGQGVYEQYF.

The V and J genes are TRBV7-9 and TRBJ2-7; maybe TRBD1 (6 bases). The CDR3 sequence is 13 residues long. From germline, CDR1 is SEHNR and CDR2 FQNEAQ (reference sequence). The V end lost 4 bases, the J end lost 3 bases, and 10 bases lay between the germline ends. As DNA, the CDR3 is TGTGCCAGCAGCTGGGGACAAAGCTACGAGCAGTACTTC. Translating gives CASSWGQSYEQYF.

To note about this clone: Other DNA sequences from this sample encode an identical CDR3 as well. The chain has TRBV5-6 and TRBJ2-1; the D is unclear. V lost 1 base to trimming and J lost 7 bases, with 3 bases between them. Germline lookup yields CDR1 SGHDT and CDR2 YYEEEE. The CDR3 is made up of 11 amino acids. CDR3 protein: CASSLNNEQFF. As DNA, the CDR3 is TGTGCCAGCAGCTTGAATAATGAGCAGTTCTTC.

This chain links TRBV30 with TRBJ1-1; no clear D gene. The germline V gene has CDR1 GTSNPN and CDR2 SVGIG (reference sequence). The germline V and J ends were trimmed by 0 bases and 9 bases, with 14 bases remaining between them. The CDR3 is 13 amino acids. CDR3 sequence reads: CAWSVREDSKAFF. CDR3 nucleotide sequence: TGTGCCTGGAGTGTACGTGAGGACTCAAAAGCTTTCTTT.

This chain uses TRBV5-5 with TRBJ1-5; D gene ambiguous. The length of the CDR3 is 14 residues. Germline CDR1 and CDR2: SGHKS and YYEKEE (reference sequence). Deletions cut 0 bases from V and 4 bases from J, with 8 bases between. DNA of the CDR3: TGTGCCAGCAGCTTGGAGTCAGGAAATCAGCCCCAGCATTTT. As protein: CASSLESGNQPQHF.

The chain uses TRBV6-1 and TRBJ1-6; D is uncertain. This CDR3 contains 15 residues. Trimming stripped 7 bases from V and 0 bases from J, with 10 bases between. Germline assignment: CDR1 MNHNS and CDR2 SASEGT. This CDR3 reads CASMDLSSYNSPLHF. The CDR3 DNA follows: TGTGCCAGCATGGACTTGAGCTCCTATAATTCACCCCTCCACTTT.

The chain employs TRBV6-5 and TRBJ1-2, with TRBD1 matching over 11 bases. From germline, CDR1 is MNHEY and CDR2 SVGAGI. This CDR3 contains 15 residues. Losses at the gene ends were 7 bases for V and 2 bases for J; bases not matched to a gene: 6. CDR3 region: CASNPGQGVNYGYTF. DNA for the CDR3: TGTGCCAGCAACCCGGGACAGGGGGTCAACTATGGCTACACCTTC.

The V gene is TRBV30, the J gene TRBJ2-2; 7 bases agree with TRBD1. CDR1 and CDR2 from the germline V gene are GTSNPN and SVGIG (reference sequence). Germline trimming cut 4 bases from V and 2 bases from J; bases unmatched to any gene: 10. This CDR3 has 16 amino acids. This chain's CDR3 is CAWIKQGIPNTGELFF. The CDR3 DNA reads as TGTGCCTGGATCAAACAGGGGATTCCTAACACCGGGGAGCTGTTTTTT.

J is TRBJ2-1 and V is TRBV6-5; 7 positions agree with TRBD2. Germline assignment: CDR1 MNHEY and CDR2 SVGAGI. The CDR3 length is 16 residues. J was trimmed by 2 bases and V by 6 bases; bases with no gene match: 10. CDR3 loop: CASSYGEAGAYNEQFF. CDR3 nucleotide sequence: TGTGCCAGCAGCTACGGGGAGGCGGGGGCCTACAATGAGCAGTTCTTC.

The rearrangement joins TRBV11-2 to TRBJ2-7; the D gene is possibly TRBD1 (6 bases). The V and J ends lost 1 base and 5 bases respectively, with 15 bases between them. The germline V gene encodes CDR1 SGHAT and CDR2 FQNNGV. CDR3 length equals 15 residues. The CDR3 loop reads CASSLGRTVGDEQYF. The CDR3 DNA sequence: TGTGCCAGCAGCTTAGGGAGGACAGTCGGGGACGAGCAGTACTTC.

This chain uses TRBV30 with TRBJ2-4; 7 bases are shared with TRBD2. The CDR3 has 14 residues. From germline, CDR1 is GTSNPN and CDR2 SVGIG (reference sequence). V was pared by 1 base and J by 8 bases, with 8 bases of the junction left unmatched. The chain's CDR3 is CAWSAMTSRDIQYF. The DNA for the CDR3 is TGTGCCTGGAGTGCGATGACTAGCCGGGACATTCAGTACTTC.

This clone was seen only once. With a much larger clone just one base away, this may be a read error. Other DNA variants within this sample encode the same CDR3. The CDR3 region is CASSSVNYGYTF. Here the CDR3 DNA reads TGTGCCAGCAGTTCAGTGAACTATGGCTACACCTTC. The rearrangement links TRBV7-9 to TRBJ1-2; no clear D. Germline V gives CDR1 SEHNR, CDR2 FQNEAQ (reference sequence). The CDR3 loop spans 12 amino acids. Trimming left V 6 bases short and J 2 bases short, with 7 bases between. Looking up the rest from reference TRBV7-9 and TRBJ1-2 gives the full variable domain: DTGVSQNPRHKITKRGQNVTFRCDPISEHNRLYWYRQTLGQGPEFLTYFQNEAQLEKSRLLSDRFSAERPKGSFSTLEIQRTEQGDSAMYLCASSSVNYGYTFGSGTRLTVV.

The rearrangement uses TRBV7-9 and TRBJ1-4; no clear D gene. The V gene's germline CDR1 is SEHNR and CDR2 FQNEAQ (reference sequence). This CDR3 has 14 amino acids. V dropped 2 bases and J dropped 7 bases, with 11 bases sitting between them. The CDR3 region has the DNA TGTGCCAGCAGCTTATCACCTTTAGGTGAAAAACTGTTTTTT. Protein sequence: CASSLSPLGEKLFF. The full variable domain, in which reference TRBV7-9 and TRBJ1-4 provide the parts outside the CDR3, is DTGVSQNPRHKITKRGQNVTFRCDPISEHNRLYWYRQTLGQGPEFLTYFQNEAQLEKSRLLSDRFSAERPKGSFSTLEIQRTEQGDSAMYLCASSLSPLGEKLFFGSGTQLSVL.

This clone was seen only once. This sequence joins TRBV2 and TRBJ1-4; D is undetermined. Germline CDR1 is SNHLY and CDR2 is FYNNEI. CDR3 length: 14 amino acids. Deletions cut 6 bases from V and 1 base from J, with 9 bases between. CDR3 in amino acids: CASRRAETNEKLFF. CDR3 sequence (DNA): TGTGCCAGCAGAAGGGCGGAAACTAATGAAAAACTGTTTTTT.

The chain employs TRBV2 and TRBJ2-1, with 13 bases that match TRBD2. Trimming cost V 6 bases and J 10 bases; bases outside gene matches: 9. Germline V CDR1 and CDR2: SNHLY, FYNNEI. The CDR3 spans 15 residues. CDR3 in amino acids: CASSVLAGGPGEQFF. The CDR3 DNA is TGTGCCAGCAGCGTACTAGCGGGAGGGCCGGGGGAGCAGTTCTTC.

The gene calls are TRBV6-6 and TRBJ1-4, with D possibly TRBD1 on 6 matching bases. V lost 4 bases to trimming and J lost 7 bases, with 19 bases between them. Germline CDR1 and CDR2: MNHNY and SVGAGI (reference sequence). The CDR3 runs to 16 residues. This CDR3 is CASSFPMTGTPEKLFF. The CDR3 region has the DNA TGTGCCAGCAGTTTCCCGATGACAGGAACACCTGAAAAACTGTTTTTT.

The rearrangement uses TRBV19 and TRBJ2-7; the D gene is possibly TRBD1 (6 bases). Germline V lookup: CDR1 LNHDA, CDR2 SQIVND (reference sequence). The CDR3 runs 15 residues. Trimming took 5 bases from V and 0 from J, leaving 14 bases between them. DNA of the CDR3: TGTGCCAGTAGTCCCCGACAGGAGAGCTCCTACGAGCAGTACTTC. Encoded protein: CASSPRQESSYEQYF.

V usage is TRBV15 and J usage is TRBJ1-3; no definite D call. CDR3 length: 15 amino acids. Germline loops: CDR1 LNHNV, CDR2 YYDKDF (reference sequence). Trimming took off 1 base at V and 0 bases at J, with 7 bases between the two ends. In nucleotides, the CDR3 is TGTGCCACCAGCAGAGCGGCGAGCTCTGGAAACACCATATATTTT. Translated, it gives CATSRAASSGNTIYF.